This T cell receptor beta chain was found in a study of shared clonotypes between healthy human individuals. Study as a whole: Researchers drew samples from a couple of women and a few men aged 18 to 49. Regarding the study as a whole: Sequencing depth was expected to influence donor clonotype sharing.

Deep was the level at which the assay was run. Sequenced by immunoSEQ multiplex PCR; TCRdb stores in-frame clones only, minus some. The data show some 1 million clones, approximately 72% seen once. About this clone itself: The antigen is not known.

This CDR3 spans 12 amino acids. Deletions cut 1 base from V and 9 bases from J, with 8 bases between. Germline CDR1 SGHRS, CDR2 YFSETQ. The receptor's source is a man aged 18-30 years in good health. Sequencing was carried out using memory CD4+ T cells sorted from blood. The subset was: CD45RA-negative fraction. This chain joins TRBV5-1 and TRBJ2-1; tentative D call: TRBD1 (5 bases). The CDR3 DNA follows: TGCGCCAGCAGCTTGACCCAGGGTGAGCAGTTCTTC. As protein: CASSLTQGEQFF.